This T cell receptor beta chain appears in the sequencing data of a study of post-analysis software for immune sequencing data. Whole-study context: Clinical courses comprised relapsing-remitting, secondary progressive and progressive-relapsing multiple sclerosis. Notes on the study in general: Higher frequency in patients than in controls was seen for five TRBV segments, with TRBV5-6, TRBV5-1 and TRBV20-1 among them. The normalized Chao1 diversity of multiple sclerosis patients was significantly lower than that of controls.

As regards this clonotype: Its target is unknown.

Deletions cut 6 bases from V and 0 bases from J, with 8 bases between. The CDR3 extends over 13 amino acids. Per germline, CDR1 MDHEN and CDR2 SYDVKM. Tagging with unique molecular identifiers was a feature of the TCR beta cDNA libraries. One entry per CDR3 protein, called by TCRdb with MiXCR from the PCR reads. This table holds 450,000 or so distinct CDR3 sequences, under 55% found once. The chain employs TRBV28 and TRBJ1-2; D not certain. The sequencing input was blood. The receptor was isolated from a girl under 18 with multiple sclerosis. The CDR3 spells CASSQASNYGYTF. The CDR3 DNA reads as TGTGCCAGCAGCCAGGCCTCTAACTATGGCTACACCTTC.